The rows below give T cell receptor beta chains drawn from one sample of a study of CD8+ T cells in alopecia areata. Produced via immunoSEQ multiplex PCR; TCRdb's table is partial and in-frame only. The repertoire holds under 150,000 clones, approximately 60% seen once, with 5% to 7% in the top ten. Here the sequenced sample was CD4+ T cells sorted from blood, taken at week 4, from a patient treated with tofacitinib. The receptors derive from a human donor with alopecia areata. Each CDR3 is given with its conserved first and last residue. The D gene is left open where the match is weak. Where a row states a size, it is once, few, many or the class of an expanded clone; other rows omit it.

NA | TRBJ2-6 | NA | TRBV7-9 | CASSTLAGANVLTF | TGTGCCAGCAGCACCCTAGCTGGGGCCAACGTCCTGACTTTC
NA | TRBJ2-2 | NA | TRBV14 | CASSQRGYRTTGELFF | TGTGCCAGCAGCCAGAGGGGTTACCGCACCACCGGGGAGCTGTTTTTT
NA | TRBJ2-4 | NA | TRBV4-2 | CASSQLRIAKNIQYF | TGTGCCAGCAGCCAACTGCGGATAGCCAAAAACATTCAGTACTTC
NA | TRBJ2-7 | NA | TRBV2 | CASSAQSPTEQYF | TGTGCCAGCAGTGCGCAGTCACCAACCGAGCAGTACTTC
NA | TRBJ2-2 | NA | TRBV19 | CASTSRGRPGTGELFF | TGTGCCAGTACCTCACGGGGGAGGCCGGGCACCGGGGAGCTGTTTTTT
few | TRBJ1-5 | NA | TRBV7-9 | CASSLAGTGNQPQHF | TGTGCCAGCAGCTTAGCCGGGACGGGCAATCAGCCCCAGCATTTT
NA | TRBJ2-7 | NA | TRBV5-1 | CASSLGQLPYEQYF | TGCGCCAGCAGCTTGGGGCAGCTCCCCTACGAGCAGTACTTC
NA | TRBJ1-1 | NA | TRBV30 | CAWTRTANTEAFF | TGTGCCTGGACCCGGACAGCGAACACTGAAGCTTTCTTT
few | TRBJ1-1 | TRBD1 | TRBV4-3 | CASSQDEDRGAFF | TGCGCCAGCAGCCAAGATGAGGACAGGGGAGCTTTCTTT
NA | TRBJ1-1 | NA | TRBV29-1 | CSVTRGVLNTEAFF | TGCAGCGTAACAAGGGGGGTTTTGAACACTGAAGCTTTCTTT
NA | TRBJ2-5 | NA | TRBV27 | CASSSRRLKETQYF | TGTGCCAGCAGTTCCCGGCGGTTAAAAGAGACCCAGTACTTC
NA | TRBJ1-4 | NA | TRBV6-5 | CASSFRTFATNEKLFF | TGTGCCAGCAGTTTCCGGACGTTTGCAACTAATGAAAAACTGTTTTTT
NA | TRBJ1-2 | TRBD1 | TRBV5-1 | CASSLRGQGSGGYTF | TGCGCCAGCAGCTTGAGGGGACAGGGGAGCGGAGGCTACACCTTC
NA | TRBJ1-5 | NA | TRBV5-6 | CASSSGGRNQPQHF | TGTGCCAGCAGCTCGGGTGGTCGGAATCAGCCCCAGCATTTT
NA | TRBJ2-3 | NA | TRBV9 | CASSVVSGSTDTQYF | TGTGCCAGCAGCGTAGTTTCAGGGAGCACAGATACGCAGTATTTT
few | TRBJ2-5 | NA | TRBV25-1 | CASSDLRDQETQYF | TGTGCCAGCAGTGATCTCAGGGACCAGGAGACCCAGTACTTC
NA | TRBJ2-2 | NA | TRBV7-2 | CASSLLTGNTGELFF | TGTGCCAGCAGCTTATTAACTGGAAACACCGGGGAGCTGTTTTTT
NA | TRBJ2-7 | NA | TRBV6-4 | CASSLNWDQGEQYF | TGTGCCAGCAGCCTGAACTGGGACCAAGGAGAGCAGTACTTC
NA | TRBJ2-7 | TRBD2 | TRBV29-1 | CSVEASGNSYEQYF | TGCAGCGTTGAAGCTAGCGGGAACTCCTACGAGCAGTACTTC
NA | TRBJ2-1 | NA | TRBV4-1 | CASSQADLGFSYNEQFF | TGCGCCAGCAGCCAAGCAGATCTAGGGTTTTCCTACAATGAGCAGTTCTTC